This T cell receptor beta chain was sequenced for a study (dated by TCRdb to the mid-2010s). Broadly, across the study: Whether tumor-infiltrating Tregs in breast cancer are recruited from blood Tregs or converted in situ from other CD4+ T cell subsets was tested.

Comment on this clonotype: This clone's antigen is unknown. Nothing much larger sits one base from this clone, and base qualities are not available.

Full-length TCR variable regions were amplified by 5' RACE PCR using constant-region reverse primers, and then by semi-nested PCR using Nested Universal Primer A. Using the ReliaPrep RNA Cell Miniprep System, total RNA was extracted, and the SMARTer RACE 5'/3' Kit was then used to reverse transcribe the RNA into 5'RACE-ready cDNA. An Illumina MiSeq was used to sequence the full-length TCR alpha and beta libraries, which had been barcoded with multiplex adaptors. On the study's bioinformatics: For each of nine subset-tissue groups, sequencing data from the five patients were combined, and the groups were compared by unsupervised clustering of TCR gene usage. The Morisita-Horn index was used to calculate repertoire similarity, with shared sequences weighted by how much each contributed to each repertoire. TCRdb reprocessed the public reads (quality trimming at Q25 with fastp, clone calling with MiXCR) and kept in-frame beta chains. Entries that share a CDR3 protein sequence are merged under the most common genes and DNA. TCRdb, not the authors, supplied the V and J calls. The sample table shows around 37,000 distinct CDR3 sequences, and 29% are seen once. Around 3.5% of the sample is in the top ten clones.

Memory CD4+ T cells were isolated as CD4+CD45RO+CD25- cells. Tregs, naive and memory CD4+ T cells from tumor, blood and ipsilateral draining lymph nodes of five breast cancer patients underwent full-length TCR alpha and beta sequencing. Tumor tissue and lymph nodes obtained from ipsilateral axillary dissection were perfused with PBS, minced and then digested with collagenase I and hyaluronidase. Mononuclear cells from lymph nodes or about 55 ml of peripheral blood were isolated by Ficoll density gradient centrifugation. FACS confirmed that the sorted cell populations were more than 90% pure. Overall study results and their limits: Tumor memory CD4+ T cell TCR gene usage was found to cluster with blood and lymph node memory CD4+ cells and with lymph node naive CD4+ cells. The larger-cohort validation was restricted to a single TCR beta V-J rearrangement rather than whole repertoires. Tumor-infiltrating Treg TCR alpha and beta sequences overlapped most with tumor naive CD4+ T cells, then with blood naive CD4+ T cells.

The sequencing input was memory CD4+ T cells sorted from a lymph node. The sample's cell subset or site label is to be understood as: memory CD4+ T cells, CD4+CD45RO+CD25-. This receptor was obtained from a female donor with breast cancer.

Read as DNA, the sequence is TGTGCCAGCAGCTTGGGACTAGCGGCCTACAATGAGCAGTTCTTC. This encodes CASSLGLAAYNEQFF. The chain couples TRBV3-1 to TRBJ2-1; the junction holds 11 bases that match TRBD2. V loses 5 bases at its end and J loses 2 bases; junction bases beyond the gene matches: 2. The germline V gene (reference sequence) sets CDR1 to LGHDT and CDR2 to YNNKEL. Its CDR3 holds 15 amino acids, cysteine through phenylalanine. The sequence is cut down to CDR3 DNA, 45 bases in frame from base 1.